Given below is one T cell receptor (beta chain) in context. These data come from a study of OX40 agonist ivuxolimab in advanced cancers. Turning to the study itself: Patients undergoing dose escalation presented with hepatocellular carcinoma, melanoma, renal cell or head and neck cancer. A partial response was reached by three patients: one with hepatocellular carcinoma and two with cutaneous melanoma.

TCRdb's table, derived via immunoSEQ multiplex PCR, lists solely in-frame clones and lacks some. This sample carries about 48,000 clones, roughly 78% of them seen once, and the ten largest clones take under 2%. Systemic immunosuppression or a history of autoimmune disease excluded patients. This clonotype was sampled from an adult with an advanced solid tumor such as melanoma, head and neck, liver or kidney cancer. Source: CD4+ or CD8+ T cells sorted from blood, taken in a trial of the OX40 agonist ivuxolimab.

The CDR3 protein is CASSATGTSGYEQYF. DNA for the CDR3: TGTGCCAGCAGCGCGACGGGGACTAGCGGATACGAGCAGTACTTC. The chain joins TRBV9 to TRBJ2-7, with 11 bases matching TRBD2. Germline CDR1 and CDR2: SGDLS and YYNGEE. This CDR3 spans 15 amino acids. The V and J ends lost 3 bases and 4 bases, in that order; junction bases with no gene match: 6.